This entry features one T cell receptor beta chain sequence. The record originates from a study of blood T cell repertoires in COVID-19. Sequencing used immunoSEQ multiplex PCR; TCRdb keeps in-frame clones, though not all of them. The profile covers about 310,000 clones, with about 91% appearing a single time and around a tenth taken by the ten largest. Germline V gives CDR1 LNHDA, CDR2 SQIVND (reference sequence). The V end was cut by 10 bases, the J end by 2 bases, with 12 bases between. CDR3 size: 12 residues. Sequenced material: PBMCs or T cells enriched from blood (not recorded which). This chain joins TRBV19 and TRBJ2-7; TRBD2 is a possible D gene (5 bases). This sequence originates from a middle-aged woman who had recovered from COVID-19. CDR3 coding DNA: TGTGCCACCACGGACGGGACCTACGAGCAGTACTTC. Its translation is CATTDGTYEQYF. The full variable domain, rest sourced from reference TRBV19 and TRBJ2-7, is DGGITQSPKYLFRKEGQNVTLSCEQNLNHDAMYWYRQDPGQGLRLIYYSQIVNDFQKGDIAEGYSVSREKKESFPLTVTSAQKNPTAFYLCATTDGTYEQYFGPGTRLTVT.